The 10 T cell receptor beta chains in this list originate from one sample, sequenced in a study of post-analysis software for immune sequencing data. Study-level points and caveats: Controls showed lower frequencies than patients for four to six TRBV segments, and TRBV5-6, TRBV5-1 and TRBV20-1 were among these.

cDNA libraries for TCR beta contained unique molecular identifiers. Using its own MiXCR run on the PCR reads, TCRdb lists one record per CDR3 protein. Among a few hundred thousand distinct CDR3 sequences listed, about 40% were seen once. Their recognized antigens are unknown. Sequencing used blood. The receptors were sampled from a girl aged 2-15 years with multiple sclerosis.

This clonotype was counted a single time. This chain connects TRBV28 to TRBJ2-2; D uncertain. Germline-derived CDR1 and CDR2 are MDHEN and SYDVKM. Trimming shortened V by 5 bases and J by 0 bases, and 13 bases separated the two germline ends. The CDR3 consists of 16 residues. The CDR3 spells CASSPPRHTNTGELFF. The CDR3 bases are TGTGCCAGCAGTCCCCCCCGACACACGAACACCGGGGAGCTGTTTTTT.

CDR3 sequence reads: CASSDRGANEQFF. Written as DNA, the CDR3 is TGTGCCAGCAGTGACCGAGGGGCCAATGAGCAGTTCTTC. V is TRBV6-1 and J is TRBJ2-1; TRBD1 or TRBD2 may be the D gene (5 bases each). The length of the CDR3 is 13 residues. Germline CDR1 MNHNS, CDR2 SASEGT. V was pared by 3 bases and J by 6 bases, with 9 bases between.

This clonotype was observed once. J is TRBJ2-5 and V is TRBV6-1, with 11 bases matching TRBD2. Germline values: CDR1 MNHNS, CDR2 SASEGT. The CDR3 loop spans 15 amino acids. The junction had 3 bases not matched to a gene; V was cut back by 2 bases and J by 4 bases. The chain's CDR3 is CASSEYSGGVETQYF. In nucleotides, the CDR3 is TGTGCCAGCAGTGAATATAGCGGGGGGGTAGAGACCCAGTACTTC.

The CDR3 sequence: CSATLWSSGTGLPGGYTF. The CDR3 DNA reads as TGCAGTGCCACCTTATGGTCCTCGGGTACAGGCCTTCCAGGAGGCTACACCTTC. The chain uses TRBV20-1 and TRBJ1-2, with D possibly matching TRBD1 (5 bases). The CDR3 is 18 residues long. Germline CDR1 is DFQATT and CDR2 is SNEGSKA (reference sequence). The V and J ends lost 6 bases and 8 bases respectively, with 34 bases between them.

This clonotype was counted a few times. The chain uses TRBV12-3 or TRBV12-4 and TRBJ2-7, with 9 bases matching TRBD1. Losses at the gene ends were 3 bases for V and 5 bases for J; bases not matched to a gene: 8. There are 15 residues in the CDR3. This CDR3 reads CASSFTGQGPDEQYF. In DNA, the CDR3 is TGTGCCAGCAGTTTCACGGGACAGGGTCCCGACGAGCAGTACTTC.

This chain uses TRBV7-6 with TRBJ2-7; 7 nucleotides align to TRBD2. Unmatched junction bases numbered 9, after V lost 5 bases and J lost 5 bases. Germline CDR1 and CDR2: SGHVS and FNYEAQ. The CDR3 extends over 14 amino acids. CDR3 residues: CASSPLRGGNEQYF. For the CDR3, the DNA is TGTGCCAGCAGCCCCCTAAGGGGAGGGAACGAGCAGTACTTC.

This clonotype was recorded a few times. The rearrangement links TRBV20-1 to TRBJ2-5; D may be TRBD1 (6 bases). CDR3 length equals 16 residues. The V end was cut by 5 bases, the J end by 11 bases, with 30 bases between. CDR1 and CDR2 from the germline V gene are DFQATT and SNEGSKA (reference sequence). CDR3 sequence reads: CSAAPWGHRTGKSQYF. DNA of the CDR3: TGCAGTGCTGCACCGTGGGGACACAGGACTGGCAAGAGTCAGTACTTC.

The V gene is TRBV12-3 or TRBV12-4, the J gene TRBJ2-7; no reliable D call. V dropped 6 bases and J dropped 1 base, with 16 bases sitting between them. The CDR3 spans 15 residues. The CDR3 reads CASSRQWALSYEQYF. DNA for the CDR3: TGTGCCAGCAGCCGTCAGTGGGCTCTTTCCTACGAGCAGTACTTC.

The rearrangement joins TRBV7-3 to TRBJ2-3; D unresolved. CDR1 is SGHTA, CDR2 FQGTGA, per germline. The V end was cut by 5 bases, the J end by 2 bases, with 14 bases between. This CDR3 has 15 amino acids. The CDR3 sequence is CASSLGSGPTDTQYF. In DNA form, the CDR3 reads TGTGCCAGCAGCCTCGGGTCCGGTCCCACAGATACGCAGTATTTT.

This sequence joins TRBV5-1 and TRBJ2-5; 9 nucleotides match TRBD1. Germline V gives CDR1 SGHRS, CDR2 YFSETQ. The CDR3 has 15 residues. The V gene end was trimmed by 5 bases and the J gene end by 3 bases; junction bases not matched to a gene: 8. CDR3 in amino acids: CASSRQGVSEETQYF. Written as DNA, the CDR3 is TGCGCCAGCAGTAGACAGGGGGTGTCGGAAGAGACCCAGTACTTC.